This entry lists 10 T cell receptor beta chains sequenced from one sample in a study of T-cell reconstitution after alpha-beta-depleted transplantation in children. The library targeted TCRbeta and was prepared with unique molecular identifiers. In TCRdb, the PCR reads were re-called with MiXCR into one record per CDR3 protein. The data contain hundreds of thousands of distinct CDR3 sequences, around 18% of them singletons. Sample: PBMCs from the stem cell graft donor, taken from the stem cell graft. Receptors were obtained from a human donor who donated a stem cell graft to a child with acute lymphoblastic leukemia.

In this sample, this clonotype turned up a few times. In nucleotides, the CDR3 is TGTGCCGGGGGACAGGGCCTTGGTGAAGCTTTCTTT. Translating gives CAGGQGLGEAFF. The rearrangement uses TRBV6-6 and TRBJ1-1; 9 nucleotides agree with TRBD1. The CDR3 runs to 12 residues. CDR1 and CDR2 from the germline V gene are MNHNY and SVGAGI (reference sequence). The V segment lost 11 bases and the J segment 7 bases; nucleotides outside the gene matches: 8.

This clonotype was detected a few times. V gene TRBV20-1 combines with J gene TRBJ2-2; 7 nucleotides match TRBD2. Germline trimming cut 5 bases from V and 1 base from J; bases unmatched to any gene: 1. The CDR3 extends over 13 amino acids. CDR1 and CDR2 (germline): DFQATT, SNEGSKA (reference sequence). This CDR3 reads CSAGLVNTGELFF. The CDR3 DNA sequence: TGCAGTGCTGGACTAGTGAACACCGGGGAGCTGTTTTTT.

There are a few counts of this clonotype. This chain connects TRBV2 to TRBJ2-5; D is undetermined. Looked up from germline, CDR1 is SNHLY and CDR2 is FYNNEI. CDR3 length equals 16 residues. The ends were cut back, 0 bases at V and 2 bases at J, with 13 bases in the middle. CDR3 protein: CASSEAGWSEQETQYF. The CDR3 DNA reads TGTGCCAGCAGTGAAGCCGGGTGGAGCGAACAAGAGACCCAGTACTTC. The full variable domain, rest sourced from reference TRBV2 and TRBJ2-5, is EPEVTQTPSHQVTQMGQEVILRCVPISNHLYFYWYRQILGQKVEFLVSFYNNEISEKSEIFDDQFSVERPDGSNFTLKIRSTKLEDSAMYFCASSEAGWSEQETQYFGPGTRLLVL.

In this sample, this clonotype turned up a few times. The chain recombines TRBV21-1 with TRBJ2-5; the table's D call of TRBD2 was not tested on the DNA. TRBV21-1 is a listed pseudogene. CDR3 size: 14 residues. The CDR3 nucleotides read TGTGCCAGCAGCAATAGGGCCCGCGGAGAGACCCAGTACTTC. This sequence encodes CASSNRARGETQYF.

This chain uses TRBV12-3 or TRBV12-4 with TRBJ2-7; 8 bases line up with TRBD2. V gave up 3 bases and J gave up 6 bases; unmatched junction bases: 7. This CDR3 is built from 14 residues. For the CDR3, the DNA is TGTGCCAGCAGTTTCGGAAGCGGGAGAGGCGAGCAGTACTTC. Its protein is CASSFGSGRGEQYF.

The chain is built from TRBV6-5 and TRBJ1-6; D is perhaps TRBD1 (5 bases). V shed 6 bases and J shed 9 bases, with 15 bases lying between them. This CDR3 contains 14 residues. CDR1 and CDR2 from the germline V gene are MNHEY and SVGAGI. The CDR3 here is CASSRETLISPLHF. The CDR3 DNA sequence: TGTGCCAGCAGCAGGGAGACCTTAATTTCACCCCTCCACTTT.

This sequence joins TRBV15 and TRBJ2-5; D is uncertain. The CDR3 covers 15 residues. The ends were cut back, 3 bases at V and 5 bases at J, with 16 bases in the middle. Germline V gene lookup returns CDR1 LNHNV and CDR2 YYDKDF (reference sequence). In DNA form, the CDR3 reads TGTGCCACCAGCAGGCCTGCAGGAAGCAGGGAGACCCAGTACTTC. It specifies CATSRPAGSRETQYF.

This clonotype was seen a handful of times. The chain employs TRBV9 and TRBJ2-7; D gene ambiguous. CDR1 and CDR2 (germline): SGDLS, YYNGEE. The CDR3 covers 12 residues. V lost 4 bases and J 7 bases, leaving 12 bases between the germline ends. CDR3 in DNA: TGTGCCAGCAGCATCAGGTCTGGGGAGCAGTACTTC. Translation: CASSIRSGEQYF.

The chain carries TRBV9 and TRBJ1-1, with unresolved D. Trimming cost V 0 bases and J 0 bases, with 6 bases left between them. Germline loops: CDR1 SGDLS, CDR2 YYNGEE. The CDR3 length is 14 residues. CDR3 sequence: CASSVGSLNTEAFF. The CDR3 DNA follows: TGTGCCAGCAGCGTAGGTTCCTTGAACACTGAAGCTTTCTTT.

CDR3 loop: CASSVGASTSRTDTQYF. For the CDR3, the DNA is TGTGCCAGCAGCGTAGGTGCATCGACTAGCAGGACAGATACGCAGTATTTT. This sequence joins TRBV9 and TRBJ2-3; 7 nucleotides align to TRBD2. The CDR3 has 17 amino acids. In germline, CDR1 is SGDLS, CDR2 YYNGEE. V lost 0 bases, J lost 3 bases, and 10 bases stayed unmatched.